Here is one TCR beta chain with its context. The entry originates in a study of blood T cell repertoires in COVID-19. Per the original methods: Counts of nucleated cells, estimated from reference gene primer amplification, were obtained. TCRdb keeps only in-frame clones here, not all; method: immunoSEQ multiplex PCR. D and trimming come from the DNA, and the V and J calls and clone size come from that table. The profile shows approximately 120,000 clones, 65% to 90% of them singletons. Sequencing was carried out using peripheral blood. This sequence was found in a man older than 75 with active or convalescent COVID-19.

The CDR3 loop reads CASSLGERLAGFTDTQYF. The DNA for the CDR3 is TGTGCCAGCAGCTTAGGCGAACGGCTAGCGGGGTTCACAGATACGCAGTATTTT. The chain links TRBV11-2 to TRBJ2-3; 9 bases match TRBD2. From germline, CDR1 is SGHAT and CDR2 FQNNGV. This CDR3 is 18 amino acids long. The ends lost 1 base at V and 2 bases at J; junction bases unmatched: 10.